These T cell receptor beta chains were read from a single sample in a study of shared clonotypes between healthy human individuals. The method was immunoSEQ multiplex PCR; TCRdb's version includes in-frame clones alone and lacks a portion of them. The sample lists about 330,000 clones, over 75% occurring once. Sequencing was carried out using memory CD8+ T cells sorted from blood. Source of these receptors: a man aged 18-30 years in good health. Each CDR3 is given with its conserved first and last residue. The D gene is left open where the match is weak. Not all rows give a size; the values are once, few, many and, for expanded clones, a class.

V gene: TRBV10-3; D gene: -; clone size: -; J gene: TRBJ2-7; CDR3 protein: CAISEGSPRDEQYF; CDR3 DNA: TGTGCCATCAGTGAGGGCAGTCCTCGGGACGAGCAGTACTTC
V gene: TRBV4-1; D gene: TRBD2; clone size: -; J gene: TRBJ2-7; CDR3 protein: CASSQDGGPGGSYEQYF; CDR3 DNA: TGCGCCAGCAGCCAAGATGGTGGGCCGGGGGGCTCCTACGAGCAGTACTTC
V gene: TRBV2; D gene: -; clone size: -; J gene: TRBJ2-7; CDR3 protein: CASRTYEQYF; CDR3 DNA: TGTGCCAGCAGGACCTACGAGCAGTACTTC
V gene: TRBV7-2; D gene: TRBD2; clone size: -; J gene: TRBJ2-3; CDR3 protein: CASSFLAGGPFGDTQYF; CDR3 DNA: TGTGCCAGCAGCTTCCTAGCGGGAGGGCCTTTCGGAGATACGCAGTATTTT
V gene: TRBV9; D gene: -; clone size: -; J gene: TRBJ2-5; CDR3 protein: CASSVGIGGEETQYF; CDR3 DNA: TGTGCCAGCAGCGTAGGAATCGGGGGCGAAGAGACCCAGTACTTC
V gene: TRBV6-1; D gene: -; clone size: -; J gene: TRBJ2-7; CDR3 protein: CASSEGEQYF; CDR3 DNA: TGTGCCAGCAGTGAAGGAGAGCAGTACTTC
V gene: TRBV30; D gene: -; clone size: few; J gene: TRBJ1-5; CDR3 protein: CAWGAENSNQPQHF; CDR3 DNA: TGTGCCTGGGGGGCGGAGAATAGCAATCAGCCCCAGCATTTT
V gene: TRBV5-4; D gene: -; clone size: -; J gene: TRBJ2-1; CDR3 protein: CASSLDGVGAGYNNEQFF; CDR3 DNA: TGTGCCAGCAGCTTAGATGGCGTCGGGGCGGGTTATAACAATGAGCAGTTCTTC
V gene: TRBV30; D gene: TRBD2; clone size: -; J gene: TRBJ2-1; CDR3 protein: CAWSAGTSGSISSDEQFF; CDR3 DNA: TGTGCCTGGAGTGCCGGGACTAGCGGGAGTATCAGTTCCGATGAGCAGTTCTTC
V gene: TRBV4-1; D gene: -; clone size: -; J gene: TRBJ1-1; CDR3 protein: CASSQTANTEAFF; CDR3 DNA: TGCGCCAGCAGCCAAACAGCGAACACTGAAGCTTTCTTT
V gene: TRBV4-2; D gene: TRBD2; clone size: many; J gene: TRBJ2-1; CDR3 protein: CASSQVLAGNNNEQFF; CDR3 DNA: TGTGCCAGCAGCCAAGTATTAGCGGGGAACAACAATGAGCAGTTCTTC
V gene: TRBV2; D gene: -; clone size: -; J gene: TRBJ2-7; CDR3 protein: CASKVVTYEQYF; CDR3 DNA: TGTGCCAGCAAAGTGGTTACCTACGAGCAGTACTTC
V gene: TRBV7-6; D gene: -; clone size: -; J gene: TRBJ2-5; CDR3 protein: CASSQALIGAQYF; CDR3 DNA: TGTGCCAGCAGCCAAGCATTAATCGGGGCCCAGTACTTC
V gene: TRBV9; D gene: -; clone size: -; J gene: TRBJ2-7; CDR3 protein: CASSSRAEDEQYF; CDR3 DNA: TGTGCCAGCAGCTCCCGGGCCGAGGACGAGCAGTACTTC
V gene: TRBV7-6; D gene: -; clone size: -; J gene: TRBJ1-6; CDR3 protein: CASSLAGDSYNSPLHF; CDR3 DNA: TGTGCCAGCAGCTTGGCCGGGGACTCCTATAATTCACCCCTCCACTTT
V gene: TRBV7-9; D gene: -; clone size: -; J gene: TRBJ2-5; CDR3 protein: CASSLIHPEGTQYF; CDR3 DNA: TGTGCCAGCAGCTTGATCCACCCCGAAGGGACCCAGTACTTC
V gene: TRBV5-1; D gene: -; clone size: once; J gene: TRBJ1-1; CDR3 protein: CASSYFPGDTEAFF; CDR3 DNA: TGCGCCAGCAGTTATTTTCCGGGGGACACTGAAGCTTTCTTT
V gene: TRBV27; D gene: TRBD1; clone size: -; J gene: TRBJ2-7; CDR3 protein: CASSSNRDRGKLGQYF; CDR3 DNA: TGTGCCAGCAGTTCCAACCGGGACAGGGGAAAATTAGGGCAGTACTTC
V gene: TRBV30; D gene: -; clone size: -; J gene: TRBJ2-3; CDR3 protein: CASTDRRPNTDTQYF; CDR3 DNA: TGTGCCTCGACCGACAGGAGACCGAACACAGATACGCAGTATTTT
V gene: TRBV30; D gene: -; clone size: -; J gene: TRBJ1-2; CDR3 protein: CAWSEPPGGYTF; CDR3 DNA: TGTGCCTGGAGCGAGCCACCGGGAGGCTACACCTTC
V gene: TRBV4-1; D gene: -; clone size: -; J gene: TRBJ1-5; CDR3 protein: CASSRTDYSNQPQHF; CDR3 DNA: TGCGCCAGCAGCCGGACAGATTATAGCAATCAGCCCCAGCATTTT
V gene: TRBV10-3; D gene: -; clone size: -; J gene: TRBJ2-1; CDR3 protein: CAISESEGIGDGEQFF; CDR3 DNA: TGTGCCATCAGTGAGTCGGAGGGGATAGGAGATGGGGAGCAGTTCTTC
V gene: TRBV6-6; D gene: -; clone size: few; J gene: TRBJ2-2; CDR3 protein: CASSPRNGAGTGELFF; CDR3 DNA: TGTGCCAGCAGCCCCCGTAACGGAGCGGGCACCGGGGAGCTGTTTTTT
V gene: TRBV6-5; D gene: -; clone size: -; J gene: TRBJ1-3; CDR3 protein: CASSYSGPGNTIYF; CDR3 DNA: TGTGCCAGCAGTTACTCGGGGCCTGGAAACACCATATATTTT
V gene: TRBV9; D gene: TRBD1; clone size: -; J gene: TRBJ2-7; CDR3 protein: CASSSGQGAYEQYF; CDR3 DNA: TGTGCCAGCAGCTCCGGACAGGGGGCCTACGAGCAGTACTTC
V gene: TRBV7-3; D gene: TRBD2; clone size: -; J gene: TRBJ2-2; CDR3 protein: CASSLAGGNTGELFF; CDR3 DNA: TGTGCCAGCAGCTTAGCGGGGGGTAACACCGGGGAGCTGTTTTTT
V gene: TRBV28; D gene: -; clone size: -; J gene: TRBJ2-5; CDR3 protein: CASSSGQMGETQYF; CDR3 DNA: TGTGCCAGCAGTTCGGGCCAAATGGGAGAGACCCAGTACTTC
V gene: TRBV5-6; D gene: -; clone size: few; J gene: TRBJ2-2; CDR3 protein: CASSLLFVNTGELFF; CDR3 DNA: TGTGCCAGCAGCTTGCTCTTTGTGAACACCGGGGAGCTGTTTTTT
V gene: TRBV7-9; D gene: -; clone size: -; J gene: TRBJ2-7; CDR3 protein: CASSLPDSYEQYF; CDR3 DNA: TGTGCCAGCAGCTTACCAGACTCCTACGAGCAGTACTTC
V gene: TRBV28; D gene: -; clone size: -; J gene: TRBJ1-1; CDR3 protein: CASSFFSWDTEAFF; CDR3 DNA: TGTGCCAGCAGTTTCTTTTCCTGGGACACTGAAGCTTTCTTT
V gene: TRBV30; D gene: -; clone size: -; J gene: TRBJ1-1; CDR3 protein: CAWSGVGGGDTEAFF; CDR3 DNA: TGTGCCTGGAGTGGGGTGGGTGGCGGGGACACTGAAGCTTTCTTT
V gene: TRBV6-5; D gene: TRBD1; clone size: -; J gene: TRBJ1-3; CDR3 protein: CASSQGTGWGNTIYF; CDR3 DNA: TGTGCCAGCAGTCAAGGGACAGGATGGGGAAACACCATATATTTT
V gene: TRBV11-2; D gene: -; clone size: -; J gene: TRBJ1-3; CDR3 protein: CASSSRRAGNTIYF; CDR3 DNA: TGTGCCAGCAGCTCTCGGCGGGCAGGGAACACCATATATTTT
V gene: TRBV18; D gene: -; clone size: once; J gene: TRBJ2-2; CDR3 protein: CASSPPKNTGELFF; CDR3 DNA: TGTGCCAGCTCACCACCGAAGAACACCGGGGAGCTGTTTTTT
V gene: TRBV7-2; D gene: -; clone size: -; J gene: TRBJ2-7; CDR3 protein: CASSPPRMSPDEQYF; CDR3 DNA: TGTGCCAGCAGCCCCCCTCGGATGTCCCCCGACGAGCAGTACTTC